Listed here are 5 T cell receptor beta chains from one sample, sequenced in a study of PD-L1 blockade in urothelial cancer. Sequencing was performed with immunoSEQ multiplex PCR; in TCRdb, only in-frame clones are kept and a portion is missing. This table holds about 2,500 clones, over 35% found once. The source material was tumor tissue, sampled before atezolizumab (anti-PD-L1) treatment. The receptors shown here come from a man aged 55 to 70 with urothelial cancer.

A few counts support this clone. The rearrangement joins TRBV5-1 to TRBJ2-1; the match to TRBD1 covers 9 bases. Trimming cost V 0 bases and J 0 bases; bases outside gene matches: 4. The CDR3 has 17 residues. CDR1 SGHRS and CDR2 YFSETQ come from the germline V gene. CDR3 sequence: CASSLEVTGGSYNEQFF. DNA for the CDR3: TGCGCCAGCAGCTTGGAAGTGACAGGGGGCTCCTACAATGAGCAGTTCTTC.

Sample share makes this clone large. The rearrangement links TRBV28 to TRBJ2-5; TRBD1 aligns across 8 bases. From germline, CDR1 is MDHEN and CDR2 SYDVKM. CDR3 length: 17 amino acids. The junction had 9 bases not matched to a gene; V was cut back by 2 bases and J by 1 base. The chain's CDR3 is CASSLRWQGASQETQYF. The CDR3 DNA is TGTGCCAGCAGTTTAAGGTGGCAGGGGGCGTCCCAAGAGACCCAGTACTTC.

This clone was seen just once. The chain has TRBV28 and TRBJ1-1; D is perhaps TRBD1 (6 bases). CDR1 is MDHEN, CDR2 SYDVKM, per germline. The CDR3 has 16 amino acids. The germline V and J ends were trimmed by 8 bases and 1 base, with 20 bases remaining between them. The CDR3 sequence: CASSYIAGAKNTEAFF. The CDR3 DNA is TGTGCCAGCTCGTATATAGCGGGGGCAAAGAACACTGAAGCTTTCTTT.

The chain has TRBV18 and TRBJ2-5; TRBD2 aligns across 9 bases. V was clipped by 5 bases and J by 5 bases; unmatched bases: 15. This CDR3 spans 17 amino acids. Germline values: CDR1 KGHSH, CDR2 LQKENI. CDR3 bases: TGTGCCAGCTCATTACGACGCGCGGGGGGGCTACTGGAGACCCAGTACTTC. This translates into CASSLRRAGGLLETQYF.

This clone was seen more than once but under ten times. This sequence joins TRBV9 and TRBJ2-2; D is ambiguous. V lost 4 bases to trimming and J lost 0 bases, with 7 bases between them. The CDR3 has 14 residues. Germline CDR1 and CDR2: SGDLS and YYNGEE. The DNA of the CDR3 is TGTGCCAGCAGCAGTCACACGAACACCGGGGAGCTGTTTTTT. Protein sequence: CASSSHTNTGELFF.